What follows describes a single TCR beta chain. Its specificity is unknown. The CDR3 covers 16 residues. The J segment lost 2 bases and the V segment lost 5 bases, leaving 11 bases of the junction unmatched. The germline gives CDR1 SGHVS, CDR2 FQNEAQ. The sample is drawn from a study of cytotoxic CD8 clonotypes in ibrutinib-treated CLL. The wider study: Partial responders around 24, complete 2; some twelve progressed and some 14 stayed in remission by median around 71 months.

Investigators sought sequencing depths of between 1 in 200,000 and 1 in 1 million T cells. Clones were sequenced by immunoSEQ multiplex PCR, and TCRdb holds only the in-frame ones, with some missing. The data hold some 140,000 clones, with about 79% observed a single time. Study outcomes and limitations: Upon ibrutinib response clonality rose, and upon progression it fell back toward baseline.

The chain joins TRBV7-8 to TRBJ2-5; 7 bases align to TRBD2. The material sequenced was PBMCs, taken after 12 months of ibrutinib treatment. This clonotype originated in a human donor with chronic lymphocytic leukemia. The CDR3 region is CASSQFGLGRQETQYF. CDR3 in DNA: TGTGCCAGCAGCCAATTCGGACTAGGACGTCAAGAGACCCAGTACTTC. The whole variable domain, remainder taken from reference TRBV7-8 and TRBJ2-5, is GAGVSQSPRYKVAKRGQDVALRCDPISGHVSLFWYQQALGQGPEFLTYFQNEAQLDKSGLPSDRFFAERPEGSVSTLKIQRTQQEDSAVYLCASSQFGLGRQETQYFGPGTRLLVL.